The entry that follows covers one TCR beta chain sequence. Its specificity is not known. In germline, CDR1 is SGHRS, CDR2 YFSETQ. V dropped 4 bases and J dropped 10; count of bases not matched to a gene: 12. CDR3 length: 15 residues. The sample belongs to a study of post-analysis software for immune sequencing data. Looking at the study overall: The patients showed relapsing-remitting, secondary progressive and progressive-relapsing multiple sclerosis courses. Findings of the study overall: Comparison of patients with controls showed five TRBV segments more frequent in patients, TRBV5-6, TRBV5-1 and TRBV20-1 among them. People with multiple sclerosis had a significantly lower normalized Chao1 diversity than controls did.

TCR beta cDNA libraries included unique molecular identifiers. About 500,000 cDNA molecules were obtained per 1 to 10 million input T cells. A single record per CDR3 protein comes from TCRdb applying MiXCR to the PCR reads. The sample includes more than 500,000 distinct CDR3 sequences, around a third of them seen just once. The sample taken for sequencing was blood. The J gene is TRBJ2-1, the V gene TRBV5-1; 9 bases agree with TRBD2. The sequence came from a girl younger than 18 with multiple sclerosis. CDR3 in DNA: TGCGCCAGCAGCCCCACAGCGGGGGGTCCTTCCGAGCAGTTCTTC. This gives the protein CASSPTAGGPSEQFF.